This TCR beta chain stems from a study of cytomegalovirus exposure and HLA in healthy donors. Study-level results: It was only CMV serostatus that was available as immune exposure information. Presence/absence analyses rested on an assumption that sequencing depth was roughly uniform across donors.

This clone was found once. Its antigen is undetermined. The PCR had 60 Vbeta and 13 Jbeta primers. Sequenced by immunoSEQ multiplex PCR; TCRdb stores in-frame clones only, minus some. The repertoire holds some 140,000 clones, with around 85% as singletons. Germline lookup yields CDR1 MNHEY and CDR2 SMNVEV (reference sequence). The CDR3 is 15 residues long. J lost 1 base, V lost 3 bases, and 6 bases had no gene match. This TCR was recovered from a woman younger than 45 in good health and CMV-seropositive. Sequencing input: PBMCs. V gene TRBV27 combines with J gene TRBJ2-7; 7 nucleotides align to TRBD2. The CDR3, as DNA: TGTGCCAGCAGTTTGAGACTGGGGGGGTCCTACGAGCAGTACTTC. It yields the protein CASSLRLGGSYEQYF.